This is a list of T cell receptor beta chains from one sample in a study of T-cell reconstitution after alpha-beta-depleted transplantation in children. A single record per CDR3 protein comes from TCRdb applying MiXCR to the PCR reads. The repertoire consists of 350,000 to 500,000 distinct CDR3 sequences, with about 45% occurring once and the leading ten covering approximately 25%. This material consisted of PBMCs, taken before TCRalphabeta/CD19-depleted stem cell transplant. All receptors come from a girl aged 2 to 10 with aplastic anemia, due to receive a stem cell transplant. The CDR3 runs from the conserved cysteine through the conserved F or W. D genes are given only for firm matches. Size values are once, few and many counts, or a class for expanded clones, and some rows have none.

clone size,J gene,D gene,V gene,CDR3 protein,CDR3 DNA
-,TRBJ2-1,TRBD2,TRBV5-1,CATRLADNNEQFF,TGCGCCACCAGACTAGCGGACAACAATGAGCAGTTCTTC
-,TRBJ2-3,-,TRBV6-1,CASSSLRGDSKADTQYF,TGTGCCAGCTCTTCTCTCAGGGGGGACTCCAAAGCAGATACGCAGTATTTT
few,TRBJ1-2,-,TRBV20-1,CSARDGAGYGYTF,TGCAGTGCTAGAGATGGGGCAGGCTATGGCTACACCTTC
few,TRBJ1-3,TRBD1,TRBV7-9,CASSRGTDRNTIYF,TGTGCCAGCAGCCGTGGGACAGATAGAAACACCATATATTTT
once,TRBJ2-3,-,TRBV5-4,CASSLHPSASTDTQYF,TGTGCCAGCAGCTTGCATCCTAGCGCTAGCACAGATACGCAGTATTTT
many,TRBJ2-7,TRBD2,TRBV20-1,CSARPMGGNEQYF,TGCAGTGCTAGACCAATGGGGGGGAACGAGCAGTACTTC
-,TRBJ1-1,-,TRBV9,CASSVGSGRETEAFF,TGTGCCAGCAGCGTAGGGTCCGGGAGAGAGACTGAAGCTTTCTTT
-,TRBJ2-7,TRBD1,TRBV5-1,CASSPSGTGSYEQYF,TGCGCCAGCAGCCCCTCCGGGACAGGGTCTTACGAGCAGTACTTC
many,TRBJ1-1,TRBD1,TRBV27,CASSLLDRGNTEAFF,TGTGCCAGCAGCCTACTGGACAGGGGGAACACTGAAGCTTTCTTT
many,TRBJ1-2,-,TRBV5-1,CASSHPLGGGDYGYTF,TGCGCCAGCAGTCACCCACTCGGGGGGGGCGACTATGGCTACACCTTC
-,TRBJ2-3,-,TRBV7-6,CASSLGGRVSTDTQYF,TGTGCCAGCAGCTTAGGGGGACGAGTAAGCACAGATACGCAGTATTTT
-,TRBJ2-7,-,TRBV11-2,CASSLDSGRAQNGEQYF,TGTGCCAGCAGCTTAGATTCCGGACGCGCTCAGAATGGCGAGCAGTACTTC
-,TRBJ2-1,-,TRBV18,CASSPLGKPYNEQFF,TGTGCCAGCTCACCACTAGGCAAGCCGTACAATGAGCAGTTCTTC
-,TRBJ2-7,-,TRBV27,CASSLGSGGNGEQYF,TGTGCCAGCAGTTTAGGTAGCGGAGGGAATGGCGAGCAGTACTTC
many,TRBJ2-1,TRBD2,TRBV15,CATSTRTGTSGSNRNEQFF,TGTGCCACCAGCACCCGGACGGGTACTAGCGGGAGTAACCGCAATGAGCAGTTCTTC
once,TRBJ2-5,TRBD1,TRBV27,CASSSGQAYQETQYF,TGTGCCAGCAGTTCGGGACAGGCCTACCAAGAGACCCAGTACTTC
few,TRBJ2-5,-,TRBV7-9,CASSLNSAVQETQYF,TGTGCCAGCAGCTTGAATTCAGCAGTCCAAGAGACCCAGTACTTC
-,TRBJ2-3,TRBD2,TRBV5-6,CASSLRTSGGQDTQYF,TGTGCCAGCAGCCTGAGGACTAGCGGGGGTCAGGATACGCAGTATTTT
-,TRBJ2-4,-,TRBV6-5,CASSYEAGRVQYF,TGTGCCAGCAGTTACGAGGCCGGACGGGTTCAGTACTTC
few,TRBJ2-3,TRBD2,TRBV20-1,CSAFSGRAGDTQYF,TGCAGTGCTTTTAGCGGGAGGGCGGGAGATACGCAGTATTTT
many,TRBJ1-1,-,TRBV24-1,CATRSGMNTEAFF,TGTGCCACCCGATCAGGGATGAACACTGAAGCTTTCTTT
few,TRBJ1-5,TRBD1,TRBV20-1,CSAWDRGRISNQPQHF,TGCAGTGCTTGGGACAGGGGGCGCATTAGCAATCAGCCCCAGCATTTT
-,TRBJ2-7,TRBD1,TRBV20-1,CSARDLNKQGQGTLSYEQYF,TGCAGTGCTAGAGATCTAAATAAACAGGGACAGGGGACTCTCTCCTACGAGCAGTACTTC
-,TRBJ2-1,TRBD2,TRBV4-2,CASSQVLSGSKSNEQFF,TGTGCCAGCAGCCAAGTCCTCAGCGGGAGTAAGAGCAATGAGCAGTTCTTC
many,TRBJ1-4,TRBD1,TRBV20-1,CSASGTVYNEKLFF,TGCAGTGCTTCTGGGACAGTTTATAATGAAAAACTGTTTTTT
many,TRBJ2-1,TRBD2,TRBV4-2,CASSQPTSGSDEQFF,TGTGCCAGCAGCCAGCCGACTAGCGGGAGTGATGAGCAGTTCTTC
many,TRBJ2-1,-,TRBV7-3,CASSLMSALGDEQFF,TGTGCCAGCAGCTTAATGTCGGCACTGGGTGATGAGCAGTTCTTC
-,TRBJ2-7,TRBD1,TRBV4-1,CASSPLALGQGSYEQYF,TGCGCCAGCAGCCCCCTCGCCTTGGGACAGGGCTCCTACGAGCAGTACTTC
once,TRBJ2-3,-,TRBV3-1,CASSRSDGYTDTQYF,TGTGCCAGCAGCCGCTCTGACGGTTACACAGATACGCAGTATTTT
-,TRBJ2-7,-,TRBV5-1,CASSLASETYSYEQYF,TGCGCCAGCAGCTTGGCCTCCGAGACTTACTCCTACGAGCAGTACTTC
-,TRBJ1-4,TRBD1,TRBV6-6,CASRDRANEKLFF,TGTGCCAGCCGGGACAGGGCCAATGAAAAACTGTTTTTT
-,TRBJ2-2,-,TRBV20-1,CSARDFPGELFF,TGCAGTGCTAGAGATTTCCCCGGGGAGCTGTTTTTT
-,TRBJ2-3,-,TRBV4-1,CASSLPAPWDTDTQYF,TGCGCCAGCAGCCTCCCCGCCCCATGGGACACAGATACGCAGTATTTT
-,TRBJ2-1,-,TRBV4-1,CSSSQDPRPPDNEQFF,TGCTCCAGCAGCCAAGATCCGCGACCACCCGACAATGAGCAGTTCTTC
-,TRBJ2-1,TRBD1,TRBV6-4,CASSDSGQGYNEQFF,TGTGCCAGCAGTGACTCGGGACAGGGTTACAATGAGCAGTTCTTC
-,TRBJ2-5,-,TRBV20-1,CSASPTRGAKETQYF,TGCAGTGCTAGTCCGACCCGGGGGGCGAAAGAGACCCAGTACTTC
-,TRBJ2-1,-,TRBV27,CASGTHEQFF,TGTGCCAGCGGGACCCATGAGCAGTTCTTC
many,TRBJ2-1,TRBD2,TRBV5-1,CASSELAGRGEQFF,TGCGCCAGCAGCGAACTAGCGGGAAGGGGTGAGCAGTTCTTC
few,TRBJ2-3,-,TRBV7-9,CASSGNAGGADTDTQYF,TGTGCCAGCAGCGGGAACGCGGGTGGAGCGGACACAGATACGCAGTATTTT
few,TRBJ2-5,TRBD2,TRBV20-1,CSAVAGAQETQYF,TGCAGTGCTGTAGCGGGGGCCCAAGAGACCCAGTACTTC
few,TRBJ1-2,-,TRBV4-2,CASSLEPGQRWDYGYTF,TGTGCCAGCAGCCTGGAGCCGGGGCAGCGATGGGACTATGGCTACACCTTC
-,TRBJ1-2,-,TRBV5-6,CASSFYVSRFGSNGYTF,TGTGCCAGCAGCTTCTATGTCAGTAGGTTCGGGTCGAATGGCTACACCTTC
many,TRBJ2-1,-,TRBV4-1,CASSQDWGGGNEQFF,TGCGCCAGCAGCCAAGATTGGGGCGGCGGCAATGAGCAGTTCTTC
-,TRBJ2-7,TRBD1,TRBV10-1,CASSTTGSSYEQYF,TGCGCCAGCAGTACGACAGGGTCCTCCTACGAGCAGTACTTC
once,TRBJ2-7,-,TRBV2,CASSVAGLGSYEQYF,TGTGCCAGCAGTGTAGCAGGGCTTGGCTCCTACGAGCAGTACTTC
-,TRBJ2-2,-,TRBV27,CASSSAGNGGELFF,TGTGCCAGCAGTTCTGCGGGGAACGGCGGGGAGCTGTTTTTT
-,TRBJ2-1,TRBD1,TRBV5-6,CASRFPGQGIDEQFF,TGTGCCAGCAGATTTCCGGGACAGGGGATCGATGAGCAGTTCTTC
few,TRBJ1-3,-,TRBV5-1,CASSGGSGNTIYF,TGCGCCAGCTCGGGGGGGTCTGGAAACACCATATATTTT
-,TRBJ2-5,TRBD1,TRBV20-1,CSAGGQGAVGTQYF,TGCAGTGCTGGAGGACAGGGGGCGGTTGGGACCCAGTACTTC
few,TRBJ2-3,TRBD2,TRBV20-1,CCAPPSGGRLFTDTQYF,TGCTGTGCTCCCCCTAGCGGGGGACGTCTGTTCACAGATACGCAGTATTTT
-,TRBJ1-2,TRBD1,TRBV28,CASSQSPTGAEGYTF,TGTGCCAGCAGTCAGAGCCCCACAGGGGCGGAGGGCTACACCTTC
-,TRBJ2-1,-,TRBV20-1,CSAANEQFF,TGCAGTGCCGCCAATGAGCAGTTCTTC
many,TRBJ2-3,TRBD2,TRBV18,CASSPRAGVEDTQYF,TGTGCCAGCTCACCTCGAGCGGGAGTGGAAGATACGCAGTATTTT
few,TRBJ2-7,TRBD1,TRBV20-1,CSASPRDRARYEQYF,TGCAGTGCTAGCCCCCGCGACAGGGCGAGGTACGAGCAGTACTTC